This TCR beta chain originates from a study of cytomegalovirus exposure and HLA in healthy donors. The length of the CDR3 is 14 residues. Germline CDR1 reads SGDLS; CDR2 reads YYNGEE. J was trimmed by 9 bases and V by 0 bases; bases with no gene match: 6. For this clone: Its matching antigen is unknown.

Notes on the study in general: Most of the CMV-associated TCR beta chains (in a later analysis) appeared to be HLA-restricted. Rarity marked most TCR sequences, yet some public TCRs occurred in many donors. Association with HLA alleles at 0.05 false discovery rate was found for roughly 17,000 TCR beta sequences in a later analysis.

PCR used 60 Vbeta primers and 13 Jbeta primers. Assay: immunoSEQ multiplex PCR; the TCRdb copy retains only in-frame clones and omits some. This sample carries fewer than 150,000 clones, approximately 80% of them seen once, and the ten largest clones take less than 4%. Sample: PBMCs. The sequence derives from a human donor in good health. The genes are TRBV9 and TRBJ2-3; 8 bases map to TRBD2. The CDR3 protein is CASSVAPGGGTQYF. CDR3 DNA sequence: TGTGCCAGCAGCGTAGCTCCCGGGGGGGGCACGCAGTATTTT.